This TCR beta chain stems from a study of T cell repertoires in cytomegalovirus infection. Overall study context: Recently identified HLA-C-restricted CMV epitopes were used, and well-studied HLA-B-restricted CMV epitopes were used as well. In public TCR beta signatures, there were indications of both CMV infection and matching HLA type.

Study results and limitations: Clonotype analysis showed dominance of the ex vivo response by HLA-C-restricted CMV-specific TCR beta clonotypes. Of the TCR beta families, the public ones yielded a cumulative frequency that identified carriers of CMV plus the relevant HLA.

This clonotype was detected only a few times. Its cognate antigen is unknown. One entry per CDR3 protein results from TCRdb running MiXCR on the reads. The data show approximately 110,000 distinct CDR3 sequences, roughly two fifths seen once. This CDR3 contains 13 residues. Trimming left V 3 bases short and J 2 bases short, with 11 bases between. The germline CDR1 and CDR2 sequences are DFQATT and SNEGSKA (reference sequence). The source was CD8+ T cells from cultured PBMCs, collected from culture after CMV antigen stimulation. The genes are TRBV20-1 and TRBJ2-7, with D possibly matching TRBD1 (6 bases). The TCR was taken from a human donor in good health (CMV status not recorded). Some clones in this sample may be carry-over from other donors' samples. CDR3 residues: CSARRTAAYEQYF. In nucleotides, the CDR3 is TGCAGTGCTAGGCGGACAGCTGCCTACGAGCAGTACTTC.